These 21 T cell receptor beta chains originate from one sample sequenced in a study of regulatory T cells in long-lasting Graves disease. Arm-PCR of CDR3 regions with iRepertoire HTBI primers generated TCR beta libraries. From the multiplex PCR reads, TCRdb called clonotypes with MiXCR, one entry per CDR3 protein. The sample shows 350,000 to 450,000 distinct CDR3 sequences, less than 25% of them seen only once. Time point of the sample: persistent/refractory GD, antithyroid drugs over 5 years with positive TRAb. Researchers made the TCR library from RNA that was extracted from PBMCs. The sequencing here drew on peripheral blood mononuclear cells (PBMCs), taken when the disease was refractory, from a patient treated with antithyroid drugs. The source is a female donor with Graves disease.

A note on this clonotype: This could be a read error, since a much larger clone is one nucleotide away. The rearrangement joins TRBV27 to TRBJ2-7, with no clear D. Looked up from germline, CDR1 is MNHEY and CDR2 is SMNVEV (reference sequence). This CDR3 spans 14 amino acids. V gave up 6 bases and J gave up 6 bases, with 18 bases separating them. Here the CDR3 DNA reads TGTGCCAGCAGACCTCTTGGGGTATCCCTCGAGCAGTACTTC. Translated, it gives CASRPLGVSLEQYF.

The rearrangement links TRBV9 to TRBJ2-4; D ambiguous. V was pared by 0 bases and J by 1 base, with 5 bases between. This CDR3 is 14 amino acids long. Germline assignment: CDR1 SGDLS and CDR2 YYNGEE. DNA of the CDR3: TGTGCCAGCAGCGTAGGGTCTGCCAAAAACATTCAGTACTTC. It is translated as CASSVGSAKNIQYF.

The table lists this clonotype with a few counts. The conserved phenylalanine or tryptophan is not found at the CDR3 terminus, so this likely reflects a read error. DNA for the CDR3: TGTGCCAGCAGTTCCGGGCTAGCCAACACCGGGGAGCTGTTTCTT. Encoded protein: CASSSGLANTGELFL. The chain employs TRBV7-2 and TRBJ2-2; possible D gene TRBD2, 5 bases. Trimming took 6 bases from V and 2 from J, leaving 13 bases between them. The CDR3 consists of 15 residues. The germline gives CDR1 SGHTA, CDR2 FQGNSA.

This clonotype was seen repeatedly, ten times or more. The V call is TRBV5-6, the J call TRBJ2-7; the D gene is possibly TRBD1 (6 bases). Germline CDR1 SGHDT, CDR2 YYEEEE. The CDR3 covers 14 residues. With 1 base removed from V and 2 bases from J, the gap between germline ends came to 10 bases. In DNA, the CDR3 is TGTGCCAGCAGCTTGCTGGACAGTCCCTACGAGCAGTACTTC. Translated: CASSLLDSPYEQYF.

The J gene is TRBJ2-7, the V gene TRBV5-1; D is undetermined. Between the trimmed V and J ends, which lost 0 bases and 6 bases, there was a span of 13 bases. CDR3 length: 14 residues. Germline V lookup: CDR1 SGHRS, CDR2 YFSETQ. CDR3 sequence (DNA): TGCGCCAGCAGCTTGGAAGGGTATGGGCTCGAGCAGTACTTC. Amino acid sequence: CASSLEGYGLEQYF.

Only a few counts were recorded for this clonotype. This chain uses TRBV7-2 with TRBJ1-6, with TRBD1 as a possible D gene (5 bases). CDR3 length: 17 residues. The V end lost 1 base, the J end lost 10 bases, and 20 bases lay between the germline ends. In germline, CDR1 is SGHTA, CDR2 FQGNSA. The CDR3 sequence: CASSLVGDRNTHSPLHF. CDR3 bases: TGTGCCAGCAGCTTAGTAGGGGACCGAAACACCCACTCACCCCTCCACTTT.

This clonotype was seen at least ten times. The chain is built from TRBV6-1 and TRBJ2-7; D is uncertain. The CDR3 has 9 amino acids. Germline values: CDR1 MNHNS, CDR2 SASEGT. V was cut by 8 bases and J by 5 bases, with 4 bases left in between. The CDR3 sequence: CASPHEQYF. As DNA, the CDR3 is TGTGCCAGCCCACACGAGCAGTACTTC.

This clonotype was found a few times. The chain combines TRBV29-1 with TRBJ2-2; a possible D gene is TRBD1 (5 bases). The V gene lost 8 bases and the J gene lost 1 base, with 14 bases spanning the gap. The CDR3 spans 14 residues. Germline lookup yields CDR1 SQVTM and CDR2 ANQGSEA. The CDR3 reads CSIPRAGNTGELFF. CDR3 nucleotides: TGCAGCATCCCCAGGGCCGGGAACACCGGGGAGCTGTTTTTT.

The chain uses TRBV28 and TRBJ2-7, with TRBD2 matching over 7 bases. This CDR3 has 13 amino acids. CDR1 is MDHEN, CDR2 SYDVKM, per germline. J was trimmed by 2 bases and V by 9 bases; bases with no gene match: 7. The CDR3 nucleotides read TGTGCCAGTTCCCTCCGGGGGGCCTACGAGCAGTACTTC. It translates to CASSLRGAYEQYF.

The chain joins TRBV19 to TRBJ2-3; possibly TRBD1 or TRBD2 for D (6 bases each). Trimming took 4 bases from V and 7 from J, leaving 15 bases between them. CDR1 and CDR2 (germline): LNHDA, SQIVND (reference sequence). CDR3 length: 14 amino acids. In DNA form, the CDR3 reads TGTGCCAGTAGTACTGAGGGGGGCCCAAATACGCAGTATTTT. Translated, it gives CASSTEGGPNTQYF.

This clonotype was found many times. The chain carries TRBV20-1 and TRBJ1-4; D is possibly TRBD1 (5 bases). V gave up 4 bases and J gave up 10 bases, with 10 bases separating them. The CDR3 consists of 11 residues. Germline assignment: CDR1 DFQATT and CDR2 SNEGSKA (reference sequence). CDR3 sequence reads: CSANSDRKLFF. The DNA for the CDR3 is TGCAGTGCTAATTCTGACAGAAAACTGTTTTTT.

The rearrangement links TRBV25-1 to TRBJ2-7, with D perhaps matching TRBD2 (5 bases). CDR1 is MGHDK and CDR2 is SYGVNS in the germline V gene. The ends were cut back, 6 bases at V and 0 bases at J, with 9 bases in the middle. This CDR3 is 13 amino acids long. CDR3 sequence (DNA): TGTGCCAGCAGGGGAGTAAGCTCCTACGAGCAGTACTTC. Translated, it gives CASRGVSSYEQYF.

At least ten counts were recorded for this clonotype. V is TRBV2 and J is TRBJ1-5; 8 bases fit TRBD1. The CDR3 is made up of 15 amino acids. J gave up 3 bases and V 7 bases, and 8 bases lay outside the gene matches. CDR1 and CDR2 from the germline V gene are SNHLY and FYNNEI. The CDR3 DNA is TGTGCCAGCACCAGGACAGGGAGGGACAATCAGCCCCAGCATTTT. Translated: CASTRTGRDNQPQHF.

This clonotype has at least ten counts. The chain recombines TRBV27 with TRBJ1-1; no clear D. The CDR3 covers 13 residues. CDR1 and CDR2 (germline): MNHEY, SMNVEV (reference sequence). With 4 bases removed from V and 0 bases from J, the gap between germline ends came to 6 bases. CDR3 loop: CASSSNMNTEAFF. CDR3 in DNA: TGTGCCAGCAGTTCTAACATGAACACTGAAGCTTTCTTT.

This clonotype was seen many times. The V and J genes are TRBV11-2 and TRBJ1-1; a weak D match, TRBD1 (6 bases). V gave up 5 bases and J gave up 4 bases, with 14 bases separating them. The CDR3 contains 14 residues. From germline, CDR1 is SGHAT and CDR2 FQNNGV. This CDR3 is CASSRTGSATEAFF. CDR3 in DNA: TGTGCCAGCAGCCGTACAGGGTCGGCCACTGAAGCTTTCTTT.

This clonotype was picked up many times. The chain uses TRBV7-8 and TRBJ2-7; D uncertain. The CDR3 is 13 amino acids. Per germline, CDR1 SGHVS and CDR2 FQNEAQ. Trimming pared 5 bases from V and 2 bases from J, leaving 10 bases between. The CDR3 loop is CASSRDIPYEQYF. The CDR3 DNA follows: TGTGCCAGCAGCCGCGACATTCCCTACGAGCAGTACTTC.

The CDR3 DNA is TGTGCCAGCAGCTTAGATATGCTAGCGGGATTGGCGAAGGGAGGGACCCAGTACTTC. Translating gives CASSLDMLAGLAKGGTQYF. The chain joins TRBV11-2 to TRBJ2-5; TRBD2 agrees at 9 bases. Germline V CDR1 and CDR2: SGHAT, FQNNGV. The CDR3 is 19 amino acids. The V and J ends lost 0 bases and 7 bases, in that order; junction bases with no gene match: 18.

This clonotype was seen a few times. The chain is built from TRBV10-3 and TRBJ1-1, with TRBD1 as a possible D gene (6 bases). Germline V gene sequence: CDR1 ENHRY, CDR2 SYGVKD. CDR3 size: 15 residues. Trimming shortened V by 3 bases and J by 3 bases, and 14 bases separated the two germline ends. CDR3 protein: CAISERGQTDTEAFF. CDR3 nucleotide sequence: TGTGCCATCAGTGAAAGGGGACAAACCGACACTGAAGCTTTCTTT.

There are many counts of this clonotype. The genes are TRBV27 and TRBJ2-7; TRBD1 is a possible D gene (5 bases). This CDR3 spans 12 amino acids. From germline, CDR1 is MNHEY and CDR2 SMNVEV (reference sequence). V lost 9 bases and J 2 bases, leaving 11 bases between the germline ends. For the CDR3, the DNA is TGTGCCAGGGGGCCTCTTCCCTACGAGCAGTACTTC. This translates into CARGPLPYEQYF.

The chain is built from TRBV3-1 and TRBJ2-7; TRBD2 agrees at 11 bases. V lost 3 bases to trimming and J lost 0 bases; unmatched junction nucleotides: 1. The CDR3 is 15 residues long. The V gene's germline CDR1 is LGHDT and CDR2 YNNKEL (reference sequence). For the CDR3, the DNA is TGTGCCAGCAGCCATAGCGGGAGGGCCTCCTACGAGCAGTACTTC. Translating it yields CASSHSGRASYEQYF.

This chain uses TRBV7-9 with TRBJ2-3; 8 bases line up with TRBD1. Germline values: CDR1 SEHNR, CDR2 FQNEAQ (reference sequence). The CDR3 contains 17 residues. V gave up 3 bases and J gave up 3 bases; unmatched junction bases: 11. This chain's CDR3 is CASSFPKTGEETDTQYF. The CDR3 coding sequence is TGTGCCAGCAGCTTCCCGAAGACAGGGGAAGAGACAGATACGCAGTATTTT.